This is a list of T cell receptor beta chains from one sample in a study of blood T cell repertoires in COVID-19. Sequenced by immunoSEQ multiplex PCR; TCRdb stores in-frame clones only, minus some. The sample lists 300,000 to 400,000 clones, over 75% occurring once. Material: peripheral blood. The receptors shown here come from a woman aged 45-59 years with active or convalescent COVID-19. CDR3s include the opening cysteine and the closing phenylalanine or tryptophan. The D gene is left open where the match is weak. A clone size is listed for some rows: how often the clone was seen (once, few, many), or a class if it is expanded.

size: once
J: TRBJ1-1
D: -
V: TRBV27
CDR3: CASHDSMNTEAFF
DNA: TGTGCCAGCCATGACAGCATGAACACTGAAGCTTTCTTT

size: once
J: TRBJ1-5
D: TRBD1
V: TRBV30
CDR3: CAWTGQDSQPQHF
DNA: TGTGCCTGGACGGGACAGGACAGTCAGCCCCAGCATTTT

size: -
J: TRBJ2-1
D: TRBD1
V: TRBV15
CDR3: CATSAWTGNDNEQFF
DNA: TGTGCCACCAGCGCCTGGACAGGTAATGACAATGAGCAGTTCTTC

size: -
J: TRBJ2-1
D: TRBD2
V: TRBV11-3
CDR3: CASSTSWGGGAGEQFF
DNA: TGTGCCAGCAGCACCTCTTGGGGCGGGGGGGCCGGTGAGCAGTTCTTC

size: -
J: TRBJ1-5
D: TRBD1
V: TRBV29-1
CDR3: CSVAGTGGGDQPQHF
DNA: TGCAGCGTTGCCGGGACAGGGGGCGGGGATCAGCCCCAGCATTTT

size: -
J: TRBJ2-5
D: TRBD1
V: TRBV3-1/TRBV3-2
CDR3: CASSQAGTAPEETQYF
DNA: TGTGCCAGCAGCCAAGCCGGGACAGCTCCAGAAGAGACCCAGTACTTC

size: -
J: TRBJ1-1
D: -
V: TRBV3-1/TRBV3-2
CDR3: CASSQSDSAFF
DNA: TGTGCCAGCAGCCAATCAGATTCAGCTTTCTTT

size: -
J: TRBJ1-3
D: -
V: TRBV27
CDR3: CASSLREGNTIYF
DNA: TGTGCCAGCAGTTTACGGGAAGGAAACACCATATATTTT

size: -
J: TRBJ1-1
D: TRBD1
V: TRBV18
CDR3: CASSLDRGNTEAFF
DNA: TGTGCCAGCTCACTAGACAGGGGGAACACTGAAGCTTTCTTT

size: -
J: TRBJ1-5
D: -
V: TRBV27
CDR3: CASSLESNQPQHF
DNA: TGTGCCAGCAGTTTAGAGTCAAATCAGCCCCAGCATTTT

size: -
J: TRBJ2-7
D: -
V: TRBV18
CDR3: CASSLGGGVIYEQYF
DNA: TGTGCCAGCTCGCTCGGGGGTGGGGTTATCTACGAGCAGTACTTC

size: -
J: TRBJ2-2
D: TRBD1
V: TRBV7-6
CDR3: CASRGRTGASGELFF
DNA: TGTGCCAGCAGGGGTAGGACAGGGGCGTCCGGGGAGCTGTTTTTT

size: -
J: TRBJ1-4
D: -
V: TRBV28
CDR3: CASLSPTPATNEKLFF
DNA: TGTGCCAGCCTATCCCCCACGCCGGCAACTAATGAAAAACTGTTTTTT

size: -
J: TRBJ1-2
D: TRBD1
V: TRBV10-3
CDR3: CAVTGGRGDGYTF
DNA: TGTGCCGTCACAGGGGGCCGGGGGGATGGCTACACCTTC

size: -
J: TRBJ2-1
D: TRBD2
V: TRBV5-1
CDR3: CASRETSGTVREQFF
DNA: TGCGCCAGCAGGGAGACTAGCGGGACGGTGAGGGAGCAGTTCTTC

size: -
J: TRBJ2-1
D: -
V: TRBV21-1
CDR3: CASSTPTGAYNEQFF
DNA: TGTGCCAGCAGCACACCCACAGGCGCCTACAATGAGCAGTTCTTC

size: few
J: TRBJ1-1
D: -
V: TRBV6-2/TRBV6-3
CDR3: CASSYEGNTEAFF
DNA: TGTGCCAGCAGTTACGAGGGGAACACTGAAGCTTTCTTT

size: -
J: TRBJ2-2
D: TRBD2
V: TRBV18
CDR3: CASSLTSGGHANTGELFF
DNA: TGTGCCAGCTCACTGACTAGCGGGGGGCACGCGAACACCGGGGAGCTGTTTTTT

size: -
J: TRBJ1-1
D: -
V: TRBV27
CDR3: CASSSLTGKAFF
DNA: TGTGCCAGCAGTTCGCTAACAGGGAAAGCTTTCTTT

size: -
J: TRBJ1-2
D: -
V: TRBV7-3
CDR3: CASSRGEANDGYTF
DNA: TGTGCCAGCAGCCGCGGGGAGGCGAACGATGGCTACACCTTC

size: -
J: TRBJ1-1
D: TRBD1
V: TRBV7-2
CDR3: CASSLVGTGGNTEAFF
DNA: TGTGCCAGCAGCTTAGTCGGCACAGGGGGCAACACTGAAGCTTTCTTT

size: -
J: TRBJ2-1
D: -
V: TRBV3-1/TRBV3-2
CDR3: CASSPRQYNEQFF
DNA: TGTGCCAGCAGCCCACGACAGTACAATGAGCAGTTCTTC

size: once
J: TRBJ2-1
D: -
V: TRBV4-3
CDR3: CASSQDPAGLRDNEQFF
DNA: TGCGCCAGCAGCCAAGATCCAGCGGGCCTCAGGGACAATGAGCAGTTCTTC

size: -
J: TRBJ1-2
D: -
V: TRBV7-9
CDR3: CASSYGEIYGYTF
DNA: TGTGCCAGCAGCTACGGTGAGATCTATGGCTACACCTTC

size: -
J: TRBJ2-5
D: -
V: TRBV7-9
CDR3: CASSWGGKIDQETQYF
DNA: TGTGCCAGCAGCTGGGGCGGGAAGATAGACCAAGAGACCCAGTACTTC

size: -
J: TRBJ2-2
D: TRBD1
V: TRBV5-1
CDR3: CASSLTGASGELFF
DNA: TGCGCCAGCAGCCTGACAGGGGCGTCCGGGGAGCTGTTTTTT

size: -
J: TRBJ2-5
D: TRBD2
V: TRBV10-2
CDR3: CASSEAGVVETQYF
DNA: TGCGCCAGCAGTGAAGCGGGAGTAGTCGAGACCCAGTACTTC

size: -
J: TRBJ1-2
D: TRBD1
V: TRBV7-9
CDR3: CASSLARTGGFYGYTF
DNA: TGTGCCAGCAGCTTAGCGCGGACAGGGGGATTCTATGGCTACACCTTC

size: -
J: TRBJ2-1
D: TRBD2
V: TRBV5-4
CDR3: CASSLGVTSGRGDGEQFF
DNA: TGTGCCAGCAGCTTGGGGGTGACTAGCGGGAGGGGCGATGGTGAGCAGTTCTTC

size: -
J: TRBJ1-1
D: TRBD1
V: TRBV4-3
CDR3: CASSTRTGGNTEAFF
DNA: TGCGCCAGCAGCACCCGGACAGGCGGGAACACTGAAGCTTTCTTT

size: -
J: TRBJ1-2
D: -
V: TRBV29-1
CDR3: CSVARTVGYTF
DNA: TGCAGCGTTGCTCGAACTGTTGGCTACACCTTC